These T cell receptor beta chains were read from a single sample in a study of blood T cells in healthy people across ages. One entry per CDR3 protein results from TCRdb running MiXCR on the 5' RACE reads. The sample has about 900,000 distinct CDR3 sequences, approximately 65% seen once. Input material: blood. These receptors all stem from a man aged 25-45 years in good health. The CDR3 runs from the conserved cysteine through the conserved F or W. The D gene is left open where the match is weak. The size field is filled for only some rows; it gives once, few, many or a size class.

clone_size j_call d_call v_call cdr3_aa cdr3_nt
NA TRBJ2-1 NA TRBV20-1 CSASAAVQDNEQFF TGCAGTGCTAGTGCGGCCGTACAGGACAATGAGCAGTTCTTC
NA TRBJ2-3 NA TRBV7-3 CASSLTFRGRTDTQYF TGTGCCAGCAGCTTAACGTTCCGGGGGCGCACAGATACACAGTATTTT
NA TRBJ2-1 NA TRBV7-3 CASSPARDNEQFF TGTGCCAGCAGTCCGGCACGTGACAATGAGCAGTTCTTC
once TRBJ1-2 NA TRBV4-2 CASSQDGENYGYTF TGTGCCAGCAGCCAGGATGGGGAGAACTATGGCTACACCTTC
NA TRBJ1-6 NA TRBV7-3 CASSFGTNSPLHF TGTGCCAGCAGCTTCGGAACGAATTCACCCCTCCACTTT
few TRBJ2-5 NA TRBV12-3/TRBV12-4 CASSLATRYQETQYF TGTGCCAGCAGTTTAGCCACTCGGTACCAAGAGACCCAGTACTTC
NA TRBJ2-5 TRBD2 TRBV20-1 CSAREIAGALYF TGCAGTGCTAGGGAAATAGCGGGGGCTCTGTACTTC
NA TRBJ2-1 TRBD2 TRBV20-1 CSANAGTTHWDEQFF TGCAGTGCTAACGCCGGGACTACCCACTGGGATGAGCAGTTCTTC
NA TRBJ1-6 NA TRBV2 CASGVGLGTYNSPLHF TGTGCCAGCGGGGTGGGCCTGGGTACCTATAATTCACCCCTCCACTTT
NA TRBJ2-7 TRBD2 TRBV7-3 CASSLLAGDIYEQYF TGTGCCAGCAGCCTTCTAGCGGGGGATATTTACGAGCAGTACTTC
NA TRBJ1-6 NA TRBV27 CASRSSASVYNSPLHF TGTGCCAGCAGATCATCGGCTTCGGTGTACAATTCACCCCTCCACTTT
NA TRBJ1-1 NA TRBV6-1 CASRGYGRSNTEAFF TGTGCCAGCAGGGGATACGGCAGATCGAACACTGAAGCTTTCTTT
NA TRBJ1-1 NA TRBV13 CASSLTSGATNTEAFF TGTGCCAGCAGCTTAACGTCAGGGGCTACGAACACTGAAGCTTTCTTT
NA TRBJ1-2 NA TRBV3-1 CASSYHRGGANGYTF TGTGCCAGCAGCTACCACCGTGGGGGCGCGAATGGCTACACCTTC
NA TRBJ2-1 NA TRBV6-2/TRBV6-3 CASSYSQQGAYNEQFF TGTGCCAGCAGTTACTCGCAACAGGGAGCCTACAATGAGCAGTTCTTC
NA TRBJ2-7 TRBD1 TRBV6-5 CASTYTRDRGYEQYF TGTGCCAGCACCTACACCCGGGACAGGGGCTACGAGCAGTACTTC
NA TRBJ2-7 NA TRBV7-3 CASSPNGVESYEQYF TGTGCCAGCAGCCCCAACGGGGTCGAGTCCTACGAGCAGTACTTC
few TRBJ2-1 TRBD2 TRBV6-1 CASSEYGAGGYNEQFF TGTGCCAGCAGTGAATACGGGGCGGGGGGATACAATGAGCAGTTCTTC
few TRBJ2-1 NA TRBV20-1 CSAPRGYDNEQFF TGCAGTGCTCCTAGGGGCTACGACAATGAGCAGTTCTTC
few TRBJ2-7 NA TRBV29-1 CSVGVQSYEQYF TGCAGCGTGGGGGTACAGTCCTACGAGCAGTACTTC
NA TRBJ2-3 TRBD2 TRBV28 CASRMTSGRPDTQYF TGTGCCAGCAGGATGACTAGCGGCCGGCCAGATACGCAGTATTTT
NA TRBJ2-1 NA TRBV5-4 CASNIGGGSYNEQFF TGTGCCAGCAATATCGGGGGAGGCTCCTACAATGAGCAGTTCTTC
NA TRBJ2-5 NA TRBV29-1 CSVERGASTQYF TGCAGCGTTGAAAGAGGGGCTAGTACCCAGTACTTC
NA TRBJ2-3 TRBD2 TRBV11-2 CASSLSPQRGSTDTQYF TGTGCCAGCAGCTTATCCCCCCAGCGGGGGTCCACAGATACGCAGTATTTT
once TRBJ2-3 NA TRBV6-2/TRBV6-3 CASSLISRLSTDTQYF TGTGCCAGCAGTCTAATCTCAAGACTTTCCACAGATACGCAGTATTTT
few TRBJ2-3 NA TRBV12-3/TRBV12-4 CASSLRDSTDTQYF TGTGCCAGCAGCCTTCGGGATAGCACAGATACGCAGTATTTT
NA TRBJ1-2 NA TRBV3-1 CASSEGPWGARSDGYTF TGTGCCAGCAGCGAAGGACCGTGGGGGGCGCGGTCCGATGGCTACACCTTC
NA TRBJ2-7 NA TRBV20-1 CSARDGSSSYGQYF TGCAGTGCTAGGGACGGATCGAGCTCCTACGGGCAGTACTTC
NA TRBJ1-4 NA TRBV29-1 CSVYTGQVNEKLFF TGCAGCGTTTATACAGGACAAGTTAATGAAAAACTGTTTTTT
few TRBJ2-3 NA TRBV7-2 CASSPTMGTQYF TGTGCCAGCAGCCCGACCATGGGTACGCAGTATTTT
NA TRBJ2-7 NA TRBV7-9 CASSPHLRTSSYEQYF TGTGCCAGCAGCCCCCACCTAAGGACGAGCTCCTACGAGCAGTACTTC
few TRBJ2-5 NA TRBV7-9 CASSERSETQYF TGTGCCAGCAGCGAAAGGTCAGAGACCCAGTACTTC
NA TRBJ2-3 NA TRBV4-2 CASSQVSVAGLPHTDPQYF TGTGCCAGCAGCCAAGTTAGTGTGGCGGGGCTTCCCCACACAGATCCGCAGTATTTT
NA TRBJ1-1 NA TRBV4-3 CASSQDLYGSEAFF TGCGCCAGCAGCCAAGATCTATACGGGTCTGAAGCTTTCTTT